The 31 T cell receptor beta chains below were found in one sample sequenced in a study of blood T cell repertoires in COVID-19. Generated by immunoSEQ multiplex PCR, the TCRdb table keeps only in-frame clones and is missing some. The repertoire holds under 60,000 clones, with about nine tenths as singletons. What was sequenced was peripheral blood. These receptors were obtained from a human donor in a cohort sampled during active COVID-19.

The rearrangement links TRBV11-3 to TRBJ2-1, with TRBD2 matching over 14 bases. The ends lost 0 bases at V and 8 bases at J; junction bases unmatched: 0. Germline V lookup: CDR1 SGHNT, CDR2 YENEEA. There are 15 residues in the CDR3. For the CDR3, the DNA is TGTGCCAGCAGCTTAGAGACTAGCGGGAGGGATGAGCAGTTCTTC. This gives the protein CASSLETSGRDEQFF.

The CDR3 region has the DNA TGTGCCAGCAGCTTTACGGGATACGAGCAGTACTTC. This translates into CASSFTGYEQYF. This rearrangement joins TRBV7-9 to TRBJ2-7, with D possibly TRBD2 on 5 matching bases. The V and J ends lost 3 bases and 4 bases respectively, with 7 bases between them. The CDR3 is 12 residues long. Germline V gene lookup returns CDR1 SEHNR and CDR2 FQNEAQ (reference sequence).

This sequence joins TRBV5-4 and TRBJ1-3; TRBD1 might be the D (5 bases). V was pared by 4 bases and J by 0 bases, with 17 bases between. The CDR3 is made up of 17 amino acids. From germline, CDR1 is SGHNT and CDR2 YYREEE (reference sequence). The CDR3 here is CASSGTGRRSSGNTIYF. In nucleotides, the CDR3 is TGTGCCAGCAGCGGGACCGGGAGAAGAAGCTCTGGAAACACCATATATTTT. Full variable domain (outside the CDR3, taken from reference TRBV5-4 and TRBJ1-3): ETGVTQSPTHLIKTRGQQVTLRCSSQSGHNTVSWYQQALGQGPQFIFQYYREEENGRGNFPPRFSGLQFPNYSSELNVNALELDDSALYLCASSGTGRRSSGNTIYFGEGSWLTVV.

The chain is built from TRBV5-5 and TRBJ2-1; TRBD1 agrees at 7 bases. The CDR3 sequence is 14 residues long. Germline lookup yields CDR1 SGHKS and CDR2 YYEKEE (reference sequence). The V gene end was trimmed by 3 bases and the J gene end by 5 bases; junction bases not matched to a gene: 5. The CDR3, as DNA: TGTGCCAGCAGCTACGGGACAGCAAACAATGAGCAGTTCTTC. Its translation: CASSYGTANNEQFF.

This sequence joins TRBV7-9 and TRBJ2-3, with D perhaps matching TRBD1 (6 bases). Trimming cost V 6 bases and J 3 bases, with 19 bases left between them. Germline assignment: CDR1 SEHNR and CDR2 FQNEAQ (reference sequence). The CDR3 length is 16 residues. CDR3 in amino acids: CASRRTTGGLTDTQYF. CDR3 DNA: TGTGCCAGCAGGCGGACGACAGGTGGTTTGACAGATACGCAGTATTTT.

This clone was recorded only once. V gene TRBV7-8 combines with J gene TRBJ1-2; 8 bases are a match to TRBD1. V dropped 2 bases and J dropped 7; count of bases not matched to a gene: 12. The germline V gene has CDR1 SGHVS and CDR2 FQNEAQ. This CDR3 has 16 residues. CDR3 loop: CASSLFRVDRAAGYTF. DNA for the CDR3: TGTGCCAGCAGCTTATTTCGAGTGGACAGGGCGGCTGGCTACACCTTC.

This sequence joins TRBV10-3 and TRBJ1-3; 10 bases line up with TRBD1. V was pared by 3 bases and J by 2 bases, with 7 bases of the junction left unmatched. The CDR3 extends over 17 amino acids. The germline CDR1 and CDR2 sequences are ENHRY and SYGVKD. CDR3: CAISEPLGTGAGNTIYF. In DNA, the CDR3 is TGTGCCATCAGTGAACCCCTCGGGACAGGGGCTGGAAACACCATATATTTT.

V is TRBV6-5 and J is TRBJ1-3; 9 bases agree with TRBD1. V trimming: 6 bases; J trimming: 3 bases; junction bases outside the gene matches: 3. This CDR3 is built from 14 residues. Germline loops: CDR1 MNHEY, CDR2 SVGAGI. CDR3: CASRRQGGGNTIYF. The CDR3 nucleotides are TGTGCCAGCAGGCGACAGGGGGGTGGAAACACCATATATTTT.

The V and J genes are TRBV5-1 and TRBJ1-1, with TRBD1 matching over 8 bases. With V trimmed by 0 bases and J by 2 bases, 15 bases remained unmatched. The CDR3 extends over 19 amino acids. CDR1 is SGHRS and CDR2 is YFSETQ in the germline V gene. The CDR3 region is CASSLAVGVGRGHNTEAFF. The CDR3, as DNA: TGCGCCAGCAGCTTGGCCGTAGGCGTTGGCAGGGGGCACAACACTGAAGCTTTCTTT.

The genes are TRBV9 and TRBJ1-1; perhaps TRBD1 as D (5 bases). Trimming removed 0 bases from V and 6 bases from J, with 9 bases in between. This CDR3 contains 13 residues. Germline V gene lookup returns CDR1 SGDLS and CDR2 YYNGEE. CDR3 region: CASSVDSGPEAFF. The CDR3 nucleotides read TGTGCCAGCAGCGTAGATTCAGGGCCTGAAGCTTTCTTT.

The chain recombines TRBV29-1 with TRBJ1-1, with a weak D call TRBD1 (6 bases). Germline CDR1 reads SQVTM; CDR2 reads ANQGSEA. The CDR3 has 12 residues. The ends were cut back, 6 bases at V and 0 bases at J, with 8 bases in the middle. In nucleotides, the CDR3 is TGCAGCGTCCGGACAGTGAACACTGAAGCTTTCTTT. Amino acid sequence: CSVRTVNTEAFF.

This clone appeared a single time. J is TRBJ1-2 and V is TRBV28, with 12 bases aligning to TRBD1. Trimming took 1 base from V and 4 from J; bases not matched to a gene: 4. This CDR3 has 16 amino acids. The germline CDR1 and CDR2 sequences are MDHEN and SYDVKM. This CDR3 reads CASSLSGTGGSYGYTF. CDR3 nucleotide sequence: TGTGCCAGCAGTTTATCAGGGACAGGGGGCAGCTATGGCTACACCTTC.

The chain combines TRBV29-1 with TRBJ1-5; 8 nucleotides align to TRBD1. Germline loops: CDR1 SQVTM, CDR2 ANQGSEA. The trim removed 6 bases at V and 7 bases at J, leaving 14 bases unmatched. This CDR3 spans 15 amino acids. CDR3 sequence: CSVQDREGLGQPQHF. DNA of the CDR3: TGCAGCGTACAGGACAGGGAAGGTTTGGGCCAGCCCCAGCATTTT.

The chain uses TRBV2 and TRBJ2-7; 12 bases match TRBD2. Germline lookup yields CDR1 SNHLY and CDR2 FYNNEI. The V and J ends lost 5 bases and 9 bases, in that order; junction bases with no gene match: 8. The CDR3 sequence is 14 residues long. This CDR3 is CASSRTSGNIRQYF. In DNA, the CDR3 is TGTGCCAGCAGTAGGACTAGCGGGAATATAAGGCAGTACTTC.

This clone has a handful of counts. The J gene is TRBJ2-2, the V gene TRBV3-1 (or the pseudogene TRBV3-2), with D uncertain. This CDR3 comprises 14 residues. Trimming took 4 bases from V and 6 from J, leaving 12 bases between them. Germline CDR1 reads LGHDT; CDR2 reads YNNKEL (reference sequence). CDR3 in DNA: TGTGCCAGCAGCCCGTCCTCCCTCGCCGGGGAGCTGTTTTTT. This sequence encodes CASSPSSLAGELFF.

This clone has just one count. The V gene is TRBV5-1, the J gene TRBJ1-1; no clear D gene. Germline V gene sequence: CDR1 SGHRS, CDR2 YFSETQ. V was clipped by 0 bases and J by 5 bases, with 8 bases between them. The CDR3 covers 13 residues. CDR3 region: CASSLASGTEAFF. CDR3 bases: TGCGCCAGCAGCTTGGCCTCGGGGACTGAAGCTTTCTTT.

This clone occurred once. An end of the junction does not agree with germline; a read error may underlie this. The chain couples TRBV10-3 to TRBJ2-5; possibly TRBD2 for D (6 bases). This CDR3 has 18 residues. Germline V CDR1 and CDR2: ENHRY, SYGVKD. The CDR3 sequence is CANSLGGKSGSRQETQYF. CDR3 in DNA: TGTGCCAACAGTCTGGGAGGAAAAAGCGGGTCGCGTCAAGAGACCCAGTACTTC.

The V and J genes are TRBV2 and TRBJ1-4; D is possibly TRBD1 (5 bases). Per germline, CDR1 SNHLY and CDR2 FYNNEI. The germline V and J ends were trimmed by 6 bases and 8 bases, with 7 bases remaining between them. CDR3 size: 11 residues. CDR3 residues: CASSRQEKLFF. In DNA form, the CDR3 reads TGTGCCAGCAGCAGACAGGAAAAACTGTTTTTT.

The V and J genes are TRBV24-1 and TRBJ2-1, with TRBD1 matching over 11 bases. The ends lost 0 bases at V and 8 bases at J; junction bases unmatched: 5. Germline assignment: CDR1 KGHDR and CDR2 SFDVKD. This CDR3 comprises 16 residues. CDR3 sequence (DNA): TGTGCCACCAGTGATTTGGGGACAGGGGGTGACGATGAGCAGTTCTTC. Protein: CATSDLGTGGDDEQFF.

The rearrangement uses TRBV21-1 and TRBJ1-1; the table assigns TRBD1, which was not confirmed against the DNA. TRBV21-1 is noted as a pseudogene. CDR3 length: 11 residues. CDR3 bases: TGTGCCATCTCAACAGCCGTGAGTGCTTTCTTT. Translated: CAISTAVSAFF.

V gene TRBV7-9 combines with J gene TRBJ2-7; tentatively, D is TRBD2 (5 bases). Germline V gene sequence: CDR1 SEHNR, CDR2 FQNEAQ (reference sequence). This CDR3 is built from 14 residues. Trimming shortened V by 1 base and J by 0 bases, and 7 bases separated the two germline ends. The CDR3 bases are TGTGCCAGCAGCTTAGGGGAGTACTCCTACGAGCAGTACTTC. This gives the protein CASSLGEYSYEQYF. Full variable domain (rest looked up from reference TRBV7-9 and TRBJ2-7): DTGVSQNPRHKITKRGQNVTFRCDPISEHNRLYWYRQTLGQGPEFLTYFQNEAQLEKSRLLSDRFSAERPKGSFSTLEIQRTEQGDSAMYLCASSLGEYSYEQYFGPGTRLTVT.

Note on this clone: At the DNA level, this CDR3 is encoded by other sequences in the same sample as well. The rearrangement uses TRBV11-2 and TRBJ1-5, with D unclear. Germline-derived CDR1 and CDR2 are SGHAT and FQNNGV. With 2 bases removed from V and 5 bases from J, the gap between germline ends came to 7 bases. The CDR3 consists of 13 residues. CDR3 DNA: TGTGCCAGCAGCTTATCTAGAGATCAGCCCCAGCATTTT. Its translation: CASSLSRDQPQHF.

A few counts support this clone. The DNA for the CDR3 is TGTGCCAGCAGCTCCCAACAGGGCTATGGCTACACCTTC. Translation gives CASSSQQGYGYTF. This chain connects TRBV7-8 to TRBJ1-2; D is perhaps TRBD1 (6 bases). V dropped 4 bases and J dropped 4 bases, with 10 bases sitting between them. Germline lookup yields CDR1 SGHVS and CDR2 FQNEAQ. This CDR3 contains 13 residues.

This clone was recorded a few times. The chain has TRBV28 and TRBJ1-2; 7 bases fit TRBD1. Germline loops: CDR1 MDHEN, CDR2 SYDVKM. V lost 8 bases, J lost 0 bases, and 9 bases stayed unmatched. The CDR3 is 15 residues long. CDR3 in DNA: TGTGCCAGCTACAACTCAGGGGGAACTAACTATGGCTACACCTTC. Amino acids: CASYNSGGTNYGYTF.

The chain employs TRBV9 and TRBJ2-1, with a possible D match to TRBD1 (5 bases). The germline V gene has CDR1 SGDLS and CDR2 YYNGEE. The CDR3 contains 15 residues. V shed 4 bases and J shed 8 bases, with 19 bases lying between them. Written as DNA, the CDR3 is TGTGCCAGCAGCATCAGGGAATGGAAGATTGATGAGCAGTTCTTC. This sequence encodes CASSIREWKIDEQFF.

The chain has TRBV7-8 and TRBJ1-2; 8 nucleotides match TRBD1. The CDR3 covers 16 residues. Unmatched junction bases numbered 12, after V lost 1 base and J lost 8 bases. From germline, CDR1 is SGHVS and CDR2 FQNEAQ. CDR3: CASSLGGTGLMRGYTF. In DNA, the CDR3 is TGTGCCAGCAGCTTAGGGGGGACAGGTCTAATGAGGGGCTACACCTTC. The whole variable domain, filled in from reference TRBV7-8 and TRBJ1-2, reads GAGVSQSPRYKVAKRGQDVALRCDPISGHVSLFWYQQALGQGPEFLTYFQNEAQLDKSGLPSDRFFAERPEGSVSTLKIQRTQQEDSAVYLCASSLGGTGLMRGYTFGSGTRLTVV.

The chain recombines TRBV27 with TRBJ1-1; tentative D call: TRBD1 (6 bases). Trimming stripped 5 bases from V and 3 bases from J, with 28 bases between. This CDR3 spans 19 amino acids. Germline V gene lookup returns CDR1 MNHEY and CDR2 SMNVEV (reference sequence). The CDR3 DNA sequence: TGTGCCAGCAGTGCTACCCGAACAGGGTATCCGTCTGTTTACACTGAAGCTTTCTTT. This translates into CASSATRTGYPSVYTEAFF.

This clone was detected only a few times. The chain has TRBV18 and TRBJ2-1; 12 positions match TRBD2. The CDR3 has 16 amino acids. V gave up 0 bases and J gave up 9 bases; unmatched junction bases: 6. Per germline, CDR1 KGHSH and CDR2 LQKENI. CDR3 bases: TGTGCCAGCTCACCACCGGAGACTAGCGGGGGCCGTGAGCAGTTCTTC. This translates into CASSPPETSGGREQFF.

CDR3: CASSFGQGSGYTF. The CDR3 DNA reads as TGTGCCAGCAGCTTTGGACAGGGCTCTGGCTACACCTTC. The V gene is TRBV5-6, the J gene TRBJ1-2; the match to TRBD1 covers 8 bases. With V trimmed by 2 bases and J by 7 bases, 4 bases remained unmatched. This CDR3 contains 13 residues. Germline V gene sequence: CDR1 SGHDT, CDR2 YYEEEE.

The chain carries TRBV11-3 and TRBJ1-2; D gene uncertain. The CDR3 sequence is 12 residues long. Deletions cut 6 bases from V and 4 bases from J, with 9 bases between. Germline V gene lookup returns CDR1 SGHNT and CDR2 YENEEA. The CDR3 protein is CASSSEIYGYTF. The DNA for the CDR3 is TGTGCCAGCAGTTCAGAAATCTATGGCTACACCTTC.

This sequence joins TRBV10-3 and TRBJ2-3; a weak D match, TRBD1 (5 bases). Per the germline V gene, CDR1 is ENHRY and CDR2 is SYGVKD. The V end lost 2 bases, the J end lost 0 bases, and 6 bases lay between the germline ends. The CDR3 extends over 14 amino acids. This CDR3 reads CAISERGSTDTQYF. The CDR3 DNA follows: TGTGCCATCAGTGAGAGGGGAAGCACAGATACGCAGTATTTT.